This T cell receptor beta chain is drawn from a study of blood T cell repertoires in COVID-19. For the study at large: Acute-phase and convalescent COVID-19 samples originated in the United States, Italy and Spain.

TCRdb keeps only in-frame clones here, not all; method: immunoSEQ multiplex PCR. Among 100,000 to 150,000 clones, roughly two thirds were seen once, and the ten largest hold around 1.8%. The length of the CDR3 is 14 residues. V was clipped by 3 bases and J by 2 bases; unmatched bases: 3. Per the germline V gene, CDR1 is MGHDK and CDR2 is SYGVNS. This clone showed up just a few times. The TCR was taken from a woman in her 70s with acute or convalescent COVID-19. The sample comprised peripheral blood. The chain recombines TRBV25-1 with TRBJ2-7, with 8 nucleotides matching TRBD1. The CDR3 nucleotides are TGTGCCAGCAGTGACGACAGGGGACCCTACGAGCAGTACTTC. Amino acid sequence: CASSDDRGPYEQYF.